The text below deals with one TCR beta chain. What antigen it recognizes has not been identified. No much larger clonotype is one base removed from it; base qualities were not supplied. The sample originates from a study of T cell responses to AZD1222 COVID-19 vaccine (dated by TCRdb to the early 2020s). For the study in its entirety: A total of about 230 trial participants underwent TCR sequencing, of whom 200 to 220 received two doses of AZD1222 and some 25 received two doses of the MenACWY control vaccine. Trial participants were enrolled into age subgroups of 18-55, 56-69 and 70-plus years, which contained about 150, 27 and 61 TCR-sequenced participants, respectively.

Broad study findings and their caveats: Because no day 14 peak-response samples were available, the repertoires could be characterized only after the peak T cell response. Participants were mostly white British, with more females than males. The authors suggested clonal diversity may have been underestimated. The 56-69-year group was small, and its depth increase did not reach significance, likely because of low power. Only a handful of AZD1222 recipients were SARS-CoV-2 seropositive at baseline, limiting conclusions about previously exposed vaccinees. After two AZD1222 doses, spike-specific TCR breadth and depth were significantly higher than at day 0 and than in MenACWY recipients. Reportedly, close to half of the unique spike-specific TCRs recognized epitopes lying outside the regions that are mutated in the B.1.351 and B.1.1.7 variants. CD4 TCRs associated with the vaccine covered the entire spike protein, and the dominant responses were in regions 160-218 and 743-854.

The CDR3 regions of human TCRbeta chains were subjected to immunosequencing. As for how the authors treated the data: Repertoire TCRs were checked for matches against a reference library of SARS-CoV-2-specific TCRs that had been generated using the MIRA antigen-specificity platform. Breadth was defined as the fraction of unique TCRs that were SARS-CoV-2-associated, and depth was defined as the fraction of total T cells that were SARS-CoV-2-associated. Each spike-specific TCR was assigned to its reactive spike region and to a CD4 or CD8 class using the MIRA data. Log10-transformed breadth and depth values were compared by one-way ANOVA with Sidak's multiple comparisons tests. TCRdb took this table from immuneACCESS and kept in-frame rearrangements with V and J called. Such tables lack part of the clones; where checked against another copy, unresolved V genes explain under half of the gap, and the rest is unexplained. The V and J calls and clone size were taken over from that table, and D and trimming were inferred from the DNA. Here the sample has 100,000 or so clones; approximately 89% occur a single time. The ten largest clonotypes hold about 9.4% of the sample.

The V and J ends are trimmed by 0 bases and 0 bases, leaving 17 bases between them. The germline V gene (reference sequence) sets CDR1 to SEHNR and CDR2 to FQNEAQ. The CDR3 numbers 18 residues from cysteine through phenylalanine. Only the CDR3 part of the read is kept: 54 bases, read in frame from the first base. The sample's time point label is to be understood as: about 28 days (+/-7) after the second vaccine dose. AZD1222 recipients given second doses at about 4 weeks or at about 12 weeks were pooled, since spike-specific TCR depth and breadth were not found to differ between the two schedules. Vaccinee samples came from UK trials COV001 and COV002, including a single-blind randomized controlled phase 2/3 trial of AZD1222 (ChAdOx1 nCoV-19) in healthy adults. Trial participant PBMC samples were collected at day 0 and day 28 after the second dose for TCRbeta chain sequencing.

This specimen consisted of peripheral blood, obtained 28 days after the second AZD1222 dose. The TCR was taken from an adult who received the AZD1222 COVID-19 vaccine. The sequence is built from TRBV7-9 and TRBJ1-1; the best D guess is TRBD1, with 5 bases matching. The encoded CDR3 is CASSLAPLGQALNTEAFF. Here is the DNA: TGTGCCAGCAGCTTAGCCCCATTGGGGCAGGCATTGAACACTGAAGCTTTCTTT.